The 8 T cell receptor beta chains below were found in one sample sequenced in a study of shared clonotypes between healthy human individuals. The naive CD8 fraction comprised CD45RO-negative cells positively selected for CCR7 and excluded terminally differentiated effector memory CD45RA+ cells. The repertoire was sequenced with immunoSEQ multiplex PCR; TCRdb's copy has only in-frame clones and lacks some. The table includes some 2,000,000 clones, approximately 94% detected once. The sequencing input was naive CD8+ T cells sorted from blood. Receptors were obtained from a young man in good health.

The gene calls are TRBV28 and TRBJ1-2; TRBD1 matches 9 bases. The CDR3 length is 19 residues. Trimming removed 1 base from V and 5 bases from J; junction bases left unmatched: 17. Germline CDR1 MDHEN, CDR2 SYDVKM. The CDR3 nucleotides are TGTGCCAGCAGTTTATCCTCACCGGGACAGGGTCCAGTACCATATGGCTACACCTTC. Amino acid sequence: CASSLSSPGQGPVPYGYTF.

V and J are TRBV30 and TRBJ2-2; D tentatively reads TRBD1 or TRBD2 (5 bases each). V was pared by 0 bases and J by 3 bases, with 11 bases between. Germline V gene data show CDR1 as GTSNPN and CDR2 as SVGIG (reference sequence). CDR3 length: 15 amino acids. The CDR3 bases are TGTGCCTGGAGTGTACTAGGGGCGCACACCGGGGAGCTGTTTTTT. Translating it yields CAWSVLGAHTGELFF.

The chain combines TRBV6-5 with TRBJ1-5, with TRBD1 matching over 7 bases. Per germline, CDR1 MNHEY and CDR2 SVGAGI. The CDR3 runs to 14 residues. With 6 bases clipped from V and 5 bases from J, the junction kept 7 bases outside the gene matches. The CDR3 DNA reads TGTGCCAGCAGCCCGACAGGGATATATCAGCCCCAGCATTTT. Amino acids: CASSPTGIYQPQHF.

The chain is built from TRBV5-4 and TRBJ1-2; 8 bases match TRBD1. The ends lost 2 bases at V and 7 bases at J; junction bases unmatched: 10. Per the germline V gene, CDR1 is SGHNT and CDR2 is YYREEE (reference sequence). CDR3 length: 15 amino acids. Written as DNA, the CDR3 is TGTGCCAGCAGCTTACCGGGACAGGAACCTTTTGGCTACACCTTC. It yields the protein CASSLPGQEPFGYTF.

In the case of this clone: This CDR3 is also generated by other DNA sequences in the sample. The chain uses TRBV11-2 and TRBJ2-7, with 7 bases matching TRBD1. The CDR3 totals 14 residues. Germline assignment: CDR1 SGHAT and CDR2 FQNNGV. J was trimmed by 0 bases and V by 3 bases; bases with no gene match: 2. CDR3 nucleotide sequence: TGTGCCAGCAGCTTCGGGACAGCCTCCTACGAGCAGTACTTC. The encoded protein is CASSFGTASYEQYF. The full variable domain, in which reference TRBV11-2 and TRBJ2-7 provide the parts outside the CDR3, is EAGVAQSPRYKIIEKRQSVAFWCNPISGHATLYWYQQILGQGPKLLIQFQNNGVVDDSQLPKDRFSAERLKGVDSTLKIQPAKLEDSAVYLCASSFGTASYEQYFGPGTRLTVT.

This clone was found once. This chain links TRBV11-2 with TRBJ2-5; 7 bases are shared with TRBD1. The CDR3 extends over 16 amino acids. V trimming: 5 bases; J trimming: 0 bases; junction bases outside the gene matches: 9. Germline CDR1 reads SGHAT; CDR2 reads FQNNGV. The chain's CDR3 is CASSPAKGTDQETQYF. The CDR3 coding sequence is TGTGCCAGCAGCCCCGCGAAAGGGACAGACCAAGAGACCCAGTACTTC.

The CDR3 DNA reads as TGTGCCAGCAGCCTTCAGGGGGATGAAGCTTTCTTT. It yields the protein CASSLQGDEAFF. The V and J genes are TRBV6-5 and TRBJ1-1; 7 bases are a match to TRBD1. The CDR3 sequence is 12 residues long. The trim removed 6 bases at V and 7 bases at J, leaving 5 bases unmatched. The V gene's germline CDR1 is MNHEY and CDR2 SVGAGI.

The genes are TRBV15 and TRBJ2-7, with D possibly matching TRBD2 (6 bases). The V end lost 5 bases, the J end lost 2 bases, and 13 bases lay between the germline ends. The CDR3 is made up of 14 amino acids. The germline gives CDR1 LNHNV, CDR2 YYDKDF (reference sequence). The DNA for the CDR3 is TGTGCCACCAGCCCACCGGGACTTCCCTACGAGCAGTACTTC. As protein: CATSPPGLPYEQYF.